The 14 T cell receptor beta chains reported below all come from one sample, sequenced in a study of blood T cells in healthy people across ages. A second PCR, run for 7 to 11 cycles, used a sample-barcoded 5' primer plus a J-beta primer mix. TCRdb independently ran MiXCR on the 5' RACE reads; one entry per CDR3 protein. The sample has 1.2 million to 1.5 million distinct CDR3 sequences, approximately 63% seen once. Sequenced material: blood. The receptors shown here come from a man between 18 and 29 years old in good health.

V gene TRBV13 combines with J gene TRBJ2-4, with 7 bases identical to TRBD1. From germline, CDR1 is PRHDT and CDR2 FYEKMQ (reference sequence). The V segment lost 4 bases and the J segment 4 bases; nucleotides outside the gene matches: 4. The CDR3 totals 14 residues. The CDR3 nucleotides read TGTGCCAGCAGCTACCGGGACAGTAAAAACATTCAGTACTTC. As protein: CASSYRDSKNIQYF.

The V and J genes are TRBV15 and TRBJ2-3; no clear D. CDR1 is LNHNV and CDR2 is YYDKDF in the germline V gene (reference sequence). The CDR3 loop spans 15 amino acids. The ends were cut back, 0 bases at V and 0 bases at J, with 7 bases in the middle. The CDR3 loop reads CATSRDTRSTDTQYF. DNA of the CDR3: TGTGCCACCAGCAGAGATACCCGTAGCACAGATACGCAGTATTTT. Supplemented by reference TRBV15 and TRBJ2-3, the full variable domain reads DAMVIQNPRYQVTQFGKPVTLSCSQTLNHNVMYWYQQKSSQAPKLLFHYYDKDFNNEADTPDNFQSRRPNTSFCFLDIRSPGLGDTAMYLCATSRDTRSTDTQYFGPGTRLTVL.

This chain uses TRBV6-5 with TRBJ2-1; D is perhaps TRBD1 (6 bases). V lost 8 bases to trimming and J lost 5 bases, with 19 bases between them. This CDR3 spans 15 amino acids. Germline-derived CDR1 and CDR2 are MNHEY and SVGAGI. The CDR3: CASGNDRPGHNEQFF. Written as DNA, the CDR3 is TGTGCCAGCGGAAACGACAGGCCGGGGCACAATGAGCAGTTCTTC.

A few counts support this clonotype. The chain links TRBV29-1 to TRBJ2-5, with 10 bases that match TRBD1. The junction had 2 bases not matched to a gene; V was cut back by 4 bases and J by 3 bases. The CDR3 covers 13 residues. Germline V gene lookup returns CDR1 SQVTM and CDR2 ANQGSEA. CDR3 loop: CSVAGTGEETQYF. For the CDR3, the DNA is TGCAGCGTTGCCGGGACAGGGGAAGAGACCCAGTACTTC.

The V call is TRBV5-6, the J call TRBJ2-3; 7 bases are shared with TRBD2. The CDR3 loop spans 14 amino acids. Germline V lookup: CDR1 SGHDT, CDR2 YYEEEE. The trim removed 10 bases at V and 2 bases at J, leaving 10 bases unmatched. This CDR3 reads CASRGGSPTDTQYF. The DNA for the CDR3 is TGTGCCTCCCGAGGCGGGAGCCCCACAGATACGCAGTATTTT.

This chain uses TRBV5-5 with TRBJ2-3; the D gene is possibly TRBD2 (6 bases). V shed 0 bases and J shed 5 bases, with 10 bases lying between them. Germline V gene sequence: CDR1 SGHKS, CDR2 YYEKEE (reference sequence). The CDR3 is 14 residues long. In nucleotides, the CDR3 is TGTGCCAGCAGCTTGGGACTAGATTTAGATACGCAGTATTTT. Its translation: CASSLGLDLDTQYF.

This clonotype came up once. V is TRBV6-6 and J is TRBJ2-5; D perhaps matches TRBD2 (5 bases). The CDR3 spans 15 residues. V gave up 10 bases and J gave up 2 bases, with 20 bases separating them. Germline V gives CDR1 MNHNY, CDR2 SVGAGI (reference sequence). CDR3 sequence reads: CATEPFGGSQETQYF. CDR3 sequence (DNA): TGTGCCACCGAACCCTTTGGAGGCAGTCAAGAGACCCAGTACTTC.

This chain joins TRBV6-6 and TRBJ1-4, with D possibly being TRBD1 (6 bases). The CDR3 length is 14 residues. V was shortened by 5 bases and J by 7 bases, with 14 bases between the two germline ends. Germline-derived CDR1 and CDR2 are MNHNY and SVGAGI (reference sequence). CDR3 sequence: CASSNRDKTEKLFF. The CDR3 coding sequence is TGTGCCAGCAGTAACCGGGACAAAACTGAAAAACTGTTTTTT.

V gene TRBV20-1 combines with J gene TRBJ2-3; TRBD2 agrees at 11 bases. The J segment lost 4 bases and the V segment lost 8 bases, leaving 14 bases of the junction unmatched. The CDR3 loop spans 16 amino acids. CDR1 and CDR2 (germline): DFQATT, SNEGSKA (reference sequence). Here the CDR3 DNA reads TGCAGTCAGCTAGCCCCTAGCGGGGGGCTCGCAGATACGCAGTATTTT. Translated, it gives CSQLAPSGGLADTQYF.

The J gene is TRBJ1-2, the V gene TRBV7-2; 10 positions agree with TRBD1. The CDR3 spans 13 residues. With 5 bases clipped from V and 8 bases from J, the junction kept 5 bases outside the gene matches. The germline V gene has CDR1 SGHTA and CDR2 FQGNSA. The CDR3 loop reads CASSDGTGEGYTF. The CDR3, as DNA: TGTGCCAGCAGCGACGGGACAGGGGAGGGCTACACCTTC. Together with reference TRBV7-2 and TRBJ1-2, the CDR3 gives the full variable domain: GAGVSQSPSNKVTEKGKDVELRCDPISGHTALYWYRQSLGQGLEFLIYFQGNSAPDKSGLPSDRFSAERTGGSVSTLTIQRTQQEDSAVYLCASSDGTGEGYTFGSGTRLTVV.

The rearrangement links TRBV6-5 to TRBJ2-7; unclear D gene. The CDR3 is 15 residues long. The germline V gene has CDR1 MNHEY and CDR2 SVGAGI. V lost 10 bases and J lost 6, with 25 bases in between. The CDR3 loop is CANRQDEAMYIEQYF. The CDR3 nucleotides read TGTGCCAACAGACAAGATGAGGCCATGTATATCGAGCAGTACTTC.

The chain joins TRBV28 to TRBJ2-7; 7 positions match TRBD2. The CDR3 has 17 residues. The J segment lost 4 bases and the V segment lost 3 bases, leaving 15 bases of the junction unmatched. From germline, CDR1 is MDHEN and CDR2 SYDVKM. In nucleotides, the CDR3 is TGTGCCAGCAGTTTCGCCAGGCTGGGGGGAGGGCCTTACGAGCAGTACTTC. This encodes CASSFARLGGGPYEQYF. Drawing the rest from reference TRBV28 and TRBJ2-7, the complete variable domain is DVKVTQSSRYLVKRTGEKVFLECVQDMDHENMFWYRQDPGLGLRLIYFSYDVKMKEKGDIPEGYSVSREKKERFSLILESASTNQTSMYLCASSFARLGGGPYEQYFGPGTRLTVT.

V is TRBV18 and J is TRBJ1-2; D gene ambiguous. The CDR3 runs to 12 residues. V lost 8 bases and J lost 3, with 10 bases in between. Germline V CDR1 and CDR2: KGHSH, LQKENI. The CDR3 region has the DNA TGTGCCAGCCTAGGCGGGGACTATGGCTACACCTTC. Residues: CASLGGDYGYTF.

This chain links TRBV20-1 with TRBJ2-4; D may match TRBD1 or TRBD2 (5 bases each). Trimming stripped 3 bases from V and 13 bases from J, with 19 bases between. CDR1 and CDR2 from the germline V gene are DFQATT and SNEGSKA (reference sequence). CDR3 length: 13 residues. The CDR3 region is CSASGTLDWEQYF. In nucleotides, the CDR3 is TGCAGTGCTAGCGGGACGTTGGACTGGGAGCAGTACTTC.